Given below is one T cell receptor beta chain in context. Its antigen is as yet unknown. Germline values: CDR1 SGHRS, CDR2 YFSETQ. CDR3 size: 17 residues. The J segment lost 0 bases and the V segment lost 5 bases, leaving 4 bases of the junction unmatched. The repertoire was sequenced with immunoSEQ multiplex PCR; TCRdb's copy has only in-frame clones and lacks some. The table records approximately 89,000 clones, over 75% of them present only once. This entry comes from a study of radiotherapy plus CTLA-4 blockade in lung cancer. Findings and caveats of the study: Clones derived from tumor TCRs expanded in blood after radiotherapy plus ipilimumab. Best predicting response, reportedly, were early blood T cell clone dynamics, with interferon-beta.

V is TRBV5-1 and J is TRBJ2-6, with 11 bases that match TRBD2. This TCR derives from a human donor with non-small cell lung cancer that progressed on radiotherapy plus ipilimumab. The sample was peripheral blood, taken from a patient treated with radiotherapy plus ipilimumab. The CDR3 loop is CASRPGTSGSGANVLTF. As DNA, the CDR3 is TGCGCCAGCAGGCCGGGGACTAGCGGCTCTGGGGCCAACGTCCTGACTTTC.